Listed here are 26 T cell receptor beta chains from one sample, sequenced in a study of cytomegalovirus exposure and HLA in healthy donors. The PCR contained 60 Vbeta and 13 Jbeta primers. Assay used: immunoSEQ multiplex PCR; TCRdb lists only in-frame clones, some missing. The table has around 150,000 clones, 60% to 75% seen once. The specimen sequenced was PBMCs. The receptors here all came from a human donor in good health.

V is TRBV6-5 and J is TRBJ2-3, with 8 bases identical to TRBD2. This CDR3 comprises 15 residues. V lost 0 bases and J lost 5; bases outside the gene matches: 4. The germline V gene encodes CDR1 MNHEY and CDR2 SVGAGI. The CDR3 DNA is TGTGCCAGCAGTTACTCGCGGGAGGAGGAAGATACGCAGTATTTT. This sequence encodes CASSYSREEEDTQYF.

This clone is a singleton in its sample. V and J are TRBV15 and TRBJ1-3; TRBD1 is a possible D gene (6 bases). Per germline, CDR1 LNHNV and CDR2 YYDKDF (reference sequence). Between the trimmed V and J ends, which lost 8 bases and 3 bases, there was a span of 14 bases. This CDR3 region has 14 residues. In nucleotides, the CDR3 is TGTGCCACCGAGGGGGGGCTTTTTGGAAACACCATATATTTT. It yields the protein CATEGGLFGNTIYF.

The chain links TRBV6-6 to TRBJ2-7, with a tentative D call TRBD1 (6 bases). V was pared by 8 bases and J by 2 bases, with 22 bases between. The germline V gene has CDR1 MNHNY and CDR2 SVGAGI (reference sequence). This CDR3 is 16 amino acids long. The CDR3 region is CASVPGENILPYEQYF. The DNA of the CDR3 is TGTGCCAGCGTCCCAGGGGAGAATATCTTACCCTACGAGCAGTACTTC.

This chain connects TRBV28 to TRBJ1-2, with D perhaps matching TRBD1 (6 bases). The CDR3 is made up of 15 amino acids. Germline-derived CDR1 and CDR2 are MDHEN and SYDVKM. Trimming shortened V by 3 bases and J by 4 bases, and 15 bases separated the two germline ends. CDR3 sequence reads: CASSFPTGQSYGYTF. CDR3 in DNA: TGTGCCAGCAGTTTTCCCACCGGACAGTCCTATGGCTACACCTTC.

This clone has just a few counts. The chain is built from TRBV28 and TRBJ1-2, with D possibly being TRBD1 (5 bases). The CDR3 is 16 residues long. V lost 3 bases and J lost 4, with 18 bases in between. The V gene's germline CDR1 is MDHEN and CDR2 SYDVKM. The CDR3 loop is CASSLMGGVNAYGYTF. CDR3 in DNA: TGTGCCAGCAGTTTGATGGGGGGGGTCAACGCCTATGGCTACACCTTC.

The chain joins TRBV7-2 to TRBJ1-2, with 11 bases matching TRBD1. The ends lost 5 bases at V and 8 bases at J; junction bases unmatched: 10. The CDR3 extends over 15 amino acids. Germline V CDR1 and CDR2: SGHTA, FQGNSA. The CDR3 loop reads CASSPDRGQRNGYTF. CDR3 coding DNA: TGTGCCAGCAGCCCGGACAGGGGGCAAAGAAACGGCTACACCTTC.

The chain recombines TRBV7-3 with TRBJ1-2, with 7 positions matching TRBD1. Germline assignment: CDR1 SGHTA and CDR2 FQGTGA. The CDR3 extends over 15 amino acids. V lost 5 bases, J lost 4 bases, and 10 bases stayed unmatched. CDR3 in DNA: TGTGCCAGCAGCCCTGCAGGGGGGAGCGGCTATGGCTACACCTTC. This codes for CASSPAGGSGYGYTF.

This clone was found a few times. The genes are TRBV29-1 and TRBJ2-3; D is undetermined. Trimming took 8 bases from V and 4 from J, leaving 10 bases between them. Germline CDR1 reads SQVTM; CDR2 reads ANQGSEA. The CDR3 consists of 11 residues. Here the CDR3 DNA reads TGCAGCCCCGCGGTGGCAGATACGCAGTATTTT. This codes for CSPAVADTQYF.

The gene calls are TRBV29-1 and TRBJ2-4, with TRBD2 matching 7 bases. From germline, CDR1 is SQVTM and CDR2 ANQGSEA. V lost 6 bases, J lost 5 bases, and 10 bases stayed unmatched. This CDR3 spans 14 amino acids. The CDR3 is CSVRDYLLENIQYF. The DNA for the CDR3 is TGCAGCGTCCGGGACTACCTTTTGGAAAACATTCAGTACTTC.

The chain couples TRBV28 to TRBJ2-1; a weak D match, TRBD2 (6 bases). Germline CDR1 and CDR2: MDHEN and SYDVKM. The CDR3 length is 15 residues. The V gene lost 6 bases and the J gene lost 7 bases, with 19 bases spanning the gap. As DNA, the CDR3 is TGTGCCAGCAGCGGTTCGGGAGTCGCTAGGAATGAGCAGTTCTTC. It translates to CASSGSGVARNEQFF.

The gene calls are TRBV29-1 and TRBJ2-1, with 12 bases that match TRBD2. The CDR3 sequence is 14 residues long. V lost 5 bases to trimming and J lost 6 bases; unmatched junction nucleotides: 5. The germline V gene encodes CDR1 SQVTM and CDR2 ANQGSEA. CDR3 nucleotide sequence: TGCAGCGTTCAGCTAGCGGGAGGGCCCAATGAGCAGTTCTTC. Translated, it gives CSVQLAGGPNEQFF.

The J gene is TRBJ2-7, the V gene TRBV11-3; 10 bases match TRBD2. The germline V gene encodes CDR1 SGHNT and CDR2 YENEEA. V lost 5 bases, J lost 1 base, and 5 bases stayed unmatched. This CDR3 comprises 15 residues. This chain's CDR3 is CASSERTSGSYEQYF. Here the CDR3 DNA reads TGTGCCAGCAGCGAAAGGACTAGCGGTTCCTACGAGCAGTACTTC.

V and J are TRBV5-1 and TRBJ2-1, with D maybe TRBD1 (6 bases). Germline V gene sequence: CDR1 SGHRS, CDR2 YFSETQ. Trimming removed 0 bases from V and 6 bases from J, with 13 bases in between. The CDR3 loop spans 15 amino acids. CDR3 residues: CASSLELGAANEQFF. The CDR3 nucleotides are TGCGCCAGCAGCTTGGAGCTGGGGGCGGCCAATGAGCAGTTCTTC.

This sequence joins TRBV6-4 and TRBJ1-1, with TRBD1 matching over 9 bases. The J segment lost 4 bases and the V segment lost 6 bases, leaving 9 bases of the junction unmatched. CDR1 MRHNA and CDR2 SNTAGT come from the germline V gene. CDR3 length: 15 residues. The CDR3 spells CASSHRGRDSTEAFF. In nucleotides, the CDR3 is TGTGCCAGCAGCCACAGGGGGCGCGATTCCACTGAAGCTTTCTTT.

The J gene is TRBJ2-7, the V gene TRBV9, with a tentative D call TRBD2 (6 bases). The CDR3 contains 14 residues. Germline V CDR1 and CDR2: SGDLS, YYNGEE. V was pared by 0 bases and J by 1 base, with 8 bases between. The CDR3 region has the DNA TGTGCCAGCAGCGTAGAGGAGGGTTCCTACGAGCAGTACTTC. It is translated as CASSVEEGSYEQYF. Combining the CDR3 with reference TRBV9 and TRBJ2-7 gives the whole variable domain DSGVTQTPKHLITATGQRVTLRCSPRSGDLSVYWYQQSLDQGLQFLIQYYNGEERAKGNILERFSAQQFPDLHSELNLSSLELGDSALYFCASSVEEGSYEQYFGPGTRLTVT.

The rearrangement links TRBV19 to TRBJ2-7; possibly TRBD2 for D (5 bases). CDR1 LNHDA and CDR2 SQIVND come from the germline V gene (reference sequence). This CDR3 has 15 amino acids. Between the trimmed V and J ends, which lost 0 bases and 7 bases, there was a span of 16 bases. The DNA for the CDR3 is TGTGCCAGTAGTATAGAGGGAGCGGCCCTTACGGAGCAGTACTTC. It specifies CASSIEGAALTEQYF.

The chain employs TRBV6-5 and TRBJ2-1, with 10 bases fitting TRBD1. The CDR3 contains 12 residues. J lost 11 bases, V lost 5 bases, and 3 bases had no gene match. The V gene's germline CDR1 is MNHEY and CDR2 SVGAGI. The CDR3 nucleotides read TGTGCCAGCAGTCAGACAGGGGGCAAGCAGTTCTTC. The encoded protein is CASSQTGGKQFF.

CDR3 in amino acids: CASSGDTAPYEQYF. The CDR3 DNA follows: TGCGCCAGCAGTGGGGACACCGCCCCCTACGAGCAGTACTTC. The chain uses TRBV5-1 and TRBJ2-7; a weak D match, TRBD1 (6 bases). Looked up from germline, CDR1 is SGHRS and CDR2 is YFSETQ. V was pared by 5 bases and J by 2 bases, with 14 bases between. This CDR3 is 14 amino acids long.

CDR3 DNA: TGCGCCAGCAGCTCAGGACAGGGGATGAACACTGAAGCTTTCTTT. Protein sequence: CASSSGQGMNTEAFF. The gene calls are TRBV5-1 and TRBJ1-1, with 9 positions matching TRBD1. The CDR3 runs 15 residues. V lost 3 bases and J lost 0; bases outside the gene matches: 3. Germline V CDR1 and CDR2: SGHRS, YFSETQ.

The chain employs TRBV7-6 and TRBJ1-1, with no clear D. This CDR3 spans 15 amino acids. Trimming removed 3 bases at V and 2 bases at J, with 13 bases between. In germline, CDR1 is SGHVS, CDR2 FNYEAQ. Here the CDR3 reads CASSFGSGGNTEAFF. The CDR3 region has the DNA TGTGCCAGCAGCTTCGGGTCCGGCGGAAACACTGAAGCTTTCTTT.

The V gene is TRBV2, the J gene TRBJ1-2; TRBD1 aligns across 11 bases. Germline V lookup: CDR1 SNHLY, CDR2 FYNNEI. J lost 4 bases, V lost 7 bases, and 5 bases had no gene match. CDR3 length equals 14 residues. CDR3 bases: TGTGCCAGCAAAAGGACAGGGGGCGCCTATGGCTACACCTTC. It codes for CASKRTGGAYGYTF.

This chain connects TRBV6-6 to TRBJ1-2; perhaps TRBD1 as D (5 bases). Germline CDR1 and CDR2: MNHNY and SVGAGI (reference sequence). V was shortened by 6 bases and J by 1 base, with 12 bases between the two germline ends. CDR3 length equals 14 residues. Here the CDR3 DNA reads TGTGCCAGCAGGGGGGGAGGGGATAACTATGGCTACACCTTC. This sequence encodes CASRGGGDNYGYTF.

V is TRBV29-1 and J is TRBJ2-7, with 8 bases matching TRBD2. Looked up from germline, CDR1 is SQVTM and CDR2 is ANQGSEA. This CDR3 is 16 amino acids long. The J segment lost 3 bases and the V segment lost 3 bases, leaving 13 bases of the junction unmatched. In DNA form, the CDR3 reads TGCAGCGTTGACGGGGGATGGGACGGGAGGGTCTACGAGCAGTACTTC. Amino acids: CSVDGGWDGRVYEQYF.

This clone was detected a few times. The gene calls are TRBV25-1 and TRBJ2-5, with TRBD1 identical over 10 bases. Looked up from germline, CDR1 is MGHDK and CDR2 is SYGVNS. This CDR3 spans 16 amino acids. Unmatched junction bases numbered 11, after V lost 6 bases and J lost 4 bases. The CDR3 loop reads CASRSRGTGVSETQYF. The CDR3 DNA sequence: TGTGCCAGCAGATCTAGGGGGACAGGGGTATCAGAGACCCAGTACTTC.

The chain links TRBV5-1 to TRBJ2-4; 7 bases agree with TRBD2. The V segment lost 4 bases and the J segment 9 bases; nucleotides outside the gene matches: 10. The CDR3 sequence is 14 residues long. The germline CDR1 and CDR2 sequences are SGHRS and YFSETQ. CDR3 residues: CASSLIGEGSIQYF. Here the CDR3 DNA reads TGCGCCAGCAGCCTGATAGGGGAGGGAAGCATTCAGTACTTC.

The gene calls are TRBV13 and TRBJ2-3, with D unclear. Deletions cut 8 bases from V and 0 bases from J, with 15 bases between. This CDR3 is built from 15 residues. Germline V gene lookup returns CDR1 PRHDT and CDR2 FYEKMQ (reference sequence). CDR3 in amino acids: CASARKERSTDTQYF. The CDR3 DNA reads TGTGCCAGCGCCCGGAAGGAGAGAAGCACAGATACGCAGTATTTT. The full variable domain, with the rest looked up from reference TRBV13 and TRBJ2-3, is AAGVIQSPRHLIKEKRETATLKCYPIPRHDTVYWYQQGPGQDPQFLISFYEKMQSDKGSIPDRFSAQQFSDYHSELNMSSLELGDSALYFCASARKERSTDTQYFGPGTRLTVL.